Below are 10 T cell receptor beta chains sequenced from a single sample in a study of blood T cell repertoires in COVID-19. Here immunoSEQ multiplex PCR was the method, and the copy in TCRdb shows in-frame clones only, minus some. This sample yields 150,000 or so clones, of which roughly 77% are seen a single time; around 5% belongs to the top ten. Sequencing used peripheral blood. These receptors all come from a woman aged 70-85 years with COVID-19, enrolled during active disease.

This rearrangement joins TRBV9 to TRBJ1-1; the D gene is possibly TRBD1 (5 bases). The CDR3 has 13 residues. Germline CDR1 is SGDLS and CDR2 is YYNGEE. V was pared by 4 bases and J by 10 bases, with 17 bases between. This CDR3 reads CASSLAPGLGAFF. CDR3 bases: TGTGCCAGCAGCCTAGCTCCGGGACTCGGAGCTTTCTTT.

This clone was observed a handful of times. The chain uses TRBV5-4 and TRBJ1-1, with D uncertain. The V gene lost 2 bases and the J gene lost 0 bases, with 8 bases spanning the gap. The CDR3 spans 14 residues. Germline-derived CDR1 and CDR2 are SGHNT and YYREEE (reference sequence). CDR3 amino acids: CASSFEAVNTEAFF. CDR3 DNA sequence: TGTGCCAGCAGCTTCGAGGCCGTGAACACTGAAGCTTTCTTT.

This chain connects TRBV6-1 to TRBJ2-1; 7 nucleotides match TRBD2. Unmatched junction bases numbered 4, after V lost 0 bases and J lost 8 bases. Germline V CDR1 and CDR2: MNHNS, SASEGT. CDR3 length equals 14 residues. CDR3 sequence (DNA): TGTGCCAGCAGTGAAGCGGGGGGGGTCTATGAGCAGTTCTTC. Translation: CASSEAGGVYEQFF.

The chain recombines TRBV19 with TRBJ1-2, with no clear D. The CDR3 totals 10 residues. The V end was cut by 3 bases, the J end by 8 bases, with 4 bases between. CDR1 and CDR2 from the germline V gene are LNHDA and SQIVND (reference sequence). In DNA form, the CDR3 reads TGTGCCAGTAGTATTCCAGGCTACACCTTC. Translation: CASSIPGYTF.

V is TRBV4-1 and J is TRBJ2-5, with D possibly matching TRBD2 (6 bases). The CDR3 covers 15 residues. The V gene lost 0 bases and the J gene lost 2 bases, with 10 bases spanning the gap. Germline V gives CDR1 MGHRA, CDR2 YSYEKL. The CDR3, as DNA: TGCGCCAGCAGCCAAGAAGGTGCGGGGCAAGAGACCCAGTACTTC. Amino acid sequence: CASSQEGAGQETQYF.

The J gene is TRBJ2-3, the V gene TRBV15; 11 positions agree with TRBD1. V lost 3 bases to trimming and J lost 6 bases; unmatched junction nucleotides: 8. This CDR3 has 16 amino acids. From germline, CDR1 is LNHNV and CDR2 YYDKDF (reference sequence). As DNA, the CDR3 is TGTGCCACCAGCAGGGCAAGGACAGGGGGCCACGATACGCAGTATTTT. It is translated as CATSRARTGGHDTQYF.

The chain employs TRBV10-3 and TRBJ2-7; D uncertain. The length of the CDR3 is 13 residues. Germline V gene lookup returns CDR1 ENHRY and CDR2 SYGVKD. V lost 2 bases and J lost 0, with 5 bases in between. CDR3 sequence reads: CAISEEVSYEQYF. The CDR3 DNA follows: TGTGCCATCAGTGAGGAGGTCTCCTACGAGCAGTACTTC.

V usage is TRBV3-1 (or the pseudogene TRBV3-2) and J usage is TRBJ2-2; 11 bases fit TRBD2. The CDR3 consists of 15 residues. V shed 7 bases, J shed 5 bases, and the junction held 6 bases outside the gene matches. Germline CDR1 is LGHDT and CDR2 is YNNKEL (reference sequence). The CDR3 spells CASTSGGPPTGELFF. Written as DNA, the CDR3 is TGTGCCAGCACTAGCGGGGGGCCTCCAACCGGGGAGCTGTTTTTT.

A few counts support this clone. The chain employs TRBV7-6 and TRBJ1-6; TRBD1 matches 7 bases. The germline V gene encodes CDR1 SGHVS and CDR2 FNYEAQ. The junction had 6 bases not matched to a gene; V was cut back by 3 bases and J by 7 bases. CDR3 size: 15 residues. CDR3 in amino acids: CASSLETGYNSPLHF. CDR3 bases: TGTGCCAGCAGCTTGGAGACAGGGTACAATTCACCCCTCCACTTT. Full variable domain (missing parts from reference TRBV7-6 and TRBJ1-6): GAGVSQSPRYKVTKRGQDVALRCDPISGHVSLYWYRQALGQGPEFLTYFNYEAQQDKSGLPNDRFSAERPEGSISTLTIQRTEQRDSAMYRCASSLETGYNSPLHFGNGTRLTVT.

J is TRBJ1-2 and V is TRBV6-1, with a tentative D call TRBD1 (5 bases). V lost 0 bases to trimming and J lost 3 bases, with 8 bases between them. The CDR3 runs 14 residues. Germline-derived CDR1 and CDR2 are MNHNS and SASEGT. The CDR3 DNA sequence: TGTGCCAGCAGTGAAGCGACAGCTGACTATGGCTACACCTTC. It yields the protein CASSEATADYGYTF.